This TCR beta chain was sequenced in a study of shared clonotypes between healthy human individuals. Study overall: Those who served as donors were a couple of women and a few men between the ages of 18 and 49. Each donor had three CD4 naive, three CD4 memory, two CD8 naive and one CD8 memory plate.

Some clones are missing from TCRdb's copy, which holds only in-frame ones; the method was immunoSEQ multiplex PCR. The repertoire holds about 520,000 clones, approximately 95% seen once, with 0.055% to 0.075% in the top ten. Germline assignment: CDR1 KGHSH and CDR2 LQKENI. Trimming cost V 2 bases and J 2 bases; bases outside gene matches: 5. This CDR3 region has 18 residues. The J gene is TRBJ2-6, the V gene TRBV18; TRBD1 matches at 11 bases. The specimen was naive CD4+ T cells sorted from blood. Subset noted: CD45RA+ positively selected. The receptor was isolated from a woman younger than 45 in good health. The CDR3 here is CASSPGDRGFAGANVLTF. CDR3 coding DNA: TGTGCCAGCTCACCAGGGGACAGGGGGTTTGCTGGGGCCAACGTCCTGACTTTC.